This is a list of T cell receptor beta chains from one sample in a study of OX40 agonist ivuxolimab in advanced cancers. Produced via immunoSEQ multiplex PCR; TCRdb's table is partial and in-frame only. The table has 55,000 to 75,000 clones, around 85% seen once; the top ten hold 3.5% to 4.5%. Sample: CD4+ or CD8+ T cells sorted from blood, taken in a trial of the OX40 agonist ivuxolimab. All receptors come from an adult with an advanced solid tumor such as melanoma, head and neck, liver or kidney cancer. The CDR3 runs from the conserved cysteine through the conserved F or W. D genes are given only for firm matches. Some rows have no size entry. The others give once, few or many, or a class for an expanded clone.

clone size,J gene,D gene,V gene,CDR3 DNA,CDR3 protein
NA,TRBJ2-1,NA,TRBV11-2,TGTGCCAGCAGCTTCGGCCTAGGCTACAATGAGCAGTTCTTC,CASSFGLGYNEQFF
few,TRBJ2-3,NA,TRBV10-3,TGTGCCATCAGCCCTGCTAGCTCTAGCACAGATACGCAGTATTTT,CAISPASSSTDTQYF
NA,TRBJ2-5,NA,TRBV7-3,TGTGCCAGCAGCCCATCAGACTCACCGAGGGAGACCCAGTACTTC,CASSPSDSPRETQYF
NA,TRBJ2-1,TRBD1,TRBV7-2,TGTGCCACCTCCTTGACAGGGAGTCCCAATGAGCAGTTCTTC,CATSLTGSPNEQFF
NA,TRBJ1-3,TRBD1,TRBV4-3,TGCGCCAGCAGCCAAGATCGGGACAGGGTCCCTGGAAACACCATATATTTT,CASSQDRDRVPGNTIYF
NA,TRBJ2-7,TRBD1,TRBV5-4,TGTGCCAGCAGCTTCCCCGGGACAGGGGCCGAGCAGTACTTC,CASSFPGTGAEQYF
once,TRBJ2-7,NA,TRBV5-1,TGCGCCAGCAGCCTAACAGGGTTGTACGAGCAGTACTTC,CASSLTGLYEQYF
NA,TRBJ2-7,NA,TRBV20-1,TGCAGTGCTAGTAGGGGCTACGAGCAGTACTTC,CSASRGYEQYF
once,TRBJ1-4,TRBD1,TRBV5-4,TGTGCCAGCAGTTCTGGGACAGGGAATGAATGGGGTGAAAAACTGTTTTTT,CASSSGTGNEWGEKLFF
NA,TRBJ2-5,NA,TRBV10-2,TGCGCCAGCAGTGCAGTTCAAGACTCTCTCGAGTACTTC,CASSAVQDSLEYF
NA,TRBJ2-7,NA,TRBV19,TGTGCCAGTAGTATTACGGTAGCATCCTACGAGCAGTACTTC,CASSITVASYEQYF
NA,TRBJ1-2,NA,TRBV5-4,TGTGCCAGCAGCTTAAAGAGGATGTCTGGCTACACCTTC,CASSLKRMSGYTF
NA,TRBJ2-5,NA,TRBV18,TGTGCCAGCTCGCCTGGTCCTCAAGAGACCCAGTACTTC,CASSPGPQETQYF
NA,TRBJ1-2,NA,TRBV6-5,TGTGCCAGCAGTTACTCCGGCAGGTACTACTATGGCTACACCTTC,CASSYSGRYYYGYTF
NA,TRBJ2-7,TRBD1,TRBV27,TGTGCCAGCAGTAGATCCGGGACAGTTTCCTACGAGCAGTACTTC,CASSRSGTVSYEQYF
NA,TRBJ2-7,NA,TRBV7-2,TGTGCCAGCAGCCAGTCGGGGGGCCCCTACGAGCAGTACTTC,CASSQSGGPYEQYF
once,TRBJ1-4,NA,TRBV6-5,TGTGCCAGCAGTAGGGGTGAGGGGCGAGGAAAACTGTTTTTT,CASSRGEGRGKLFF
NA,TRBJ2-7,NA,TRBV30,TGTGCCTGGAGTGAGGGTAGTATTGACGAGCAGTACTTC,CAWSEGSIDEQYF
NA,TRBJ1-1,NA,TRBV30,TGTGCCTGGCGCAAAACCGGGTACACTGAAGCTTTCTTT,CAWRKTGYTEAFF
NA,TRBJ2-7,TRBD1,TRBV15,TGTGCCACCAGCAGACGCACCGGGACAGGGGAGTGGGACTTC,CATSRRTGTGEWDF
NA,TRBJ1-6,NA,TRBV7-3,TGTGCCAGCAGCTTAAGGGGGGCGCCTGGGTCACCCCTCCACTTT,CASSLRGAPGSPLHF
NA,TRBJ2-2,NA,TRBV5-4,TGTGCCAGCAGTGGGTCCGGTTTTAGTCCCGGGGAGCTGTTTTTT,CASSGSGFSPGELFF
NA,TRBJ2-2,NA,TRBV28,TGTGCCAGCCGTCCAGGGCCCGGGGAGCTGTTTTTT,CASRPGPGELFF
NA,TRBJ1-4,TRBD1,TRBV28,TGTGCCAGCAGTTTCGACAGGGTCTTGGAAAAACTGTTTTTT,CASSFDRVLEKLFF
NA,TRBJ1-5,NA,TRBV28,TGTGCCAGCAGTTTCGGTCCGCGGAATCAGCCCCAGCATTTT,CASSFGPRNQPQHF
NA,TRBJ2-7,TRBD2,TRBV11-3,TGTGCCAGCCGTTTGAGCGGGGGTTCCGAGCAGTACTTC,CASRLSGGSEQYF
NA,TRBJ2-1,NA,TRBV5-1,TGCGCCAGCAGCTTGGCTCAGGGCCCGAGGCAGTTCTTC,CASSLAQGPRQFF
NA,TRBJ2-1,TRBD2,TRBV5-4,TGTGCCAGCAGCTTGGGCGGGAGGTTCGCCAATGAGCAGTTCTTC,CASSLGGRFANEQFF
once,TRBJ1-4,NA,TRBV5-1,TGCGCCAGCAGCTTGGTTCGCGGAGGAGAAAAACTGTTTTTT,CASSLVRGGEKLFF
NA,TRBJ1-2,TRBD1,TRBV18,TGTGCCAGCTCACCAATAGGGGGCGATGGCTACACCTTC,CASSPIGGDGYTF
NA,TRBJ1-5,TRBD1,TRBV27,TGTGCCAGCAGTCCTCTCAGACAGGGGGGCTATAGCAATCAGCCCCAGCATTTT,CASSPLRQGGYSNQPQHF
NA,TRBJ1-5,NA,TRBV6-6,TGTGCCAGCAGTTACCAGGGGTTTGATCAGCCCCAGCATTTT,CASSYQGFDQPQHF
NA,TRBJ1-3,TRBD1,TRBV10-1,TGCGCCAGGACCCGGGACAGGGGTTCGTCTGGAAACACCATATATTTT,CARTRDRGSSGNTIYF
NA,TRBJ2-1,TRBD2,TRBV6-4,TGTGCCAGCAGTGTCATTAGCGGGGGGGCTGGGAGCAATGAGCAGTTCTTC,CASSVISGGAGSNEQFF
once,TRBJ2-7,NA,TRBV6-5,TGTGCCAGCAGGTCGGGGCCCTACGAGCAGTACTTC,CASRSGPYEQYF
NA,TRBJ2-2,NA,TRBV7-9,TGTGCCAGCAGCCCCCCTATTCGGACCGGGGAGCTGTTTTTT,CASSPPIRTGELFF
NA,TRBJ2-7,TRBD2,TRBV4-1,TGCGCCAGCAGCCAAGATAGGGGACTAGCCGGGCGCAGCGAGCAGTACTTC,CASSQDRGLAGRSEQYF
NA,TRBJ2-2,NA,TRBV4-2,TGTGCCAGCAGATACACCGGGGAGCTGTTTTTT,CASRYTGELFF
NA,TRBJ1-1,NA,TRBV9,TGTGCCAGCAGCACGTCGGGGGGAGGTATGAACACTGAAGCTTTCTTT,CASSTSGGGMNTEAFF
NA,TRBJ1-4,NA,TRBV15,TGTGCCACCAGCATCAGGGGTGGTGAAAAACTGTTTTTT,CATSIRGGEKLFF
NA,TRBJ2-3,TRBD2,TRBV5-4,TGTGCCAGCAGCCGCCGAGAGCTTAGCGGGGGAACAGATACGCAGTATTTT,CASSRRELSGGTDTQYF
NA,TRBJ1-1,NA,TRBV27,TGTGCCAGCATCCATAGGGGGGAAGGGTTGGCTTTCTTT,CASIHRGEGLAFF
NA,TRBJ1-6,TRBD1,TRBV10-3,TGTGCCATCAGTGATAGACAGGGTGGGAATTCACCCCTCCACTTT,CAISDRQGGNSPLHF
NA,TRBJ1-4,TRBD1,TRBV6-1,TGTGCCAGCAGCCGGACAGGGAATGAAAAACTGTTTTTT,CASSRTGNEKLFF